This is a list of T cell receptor beta chains from one sample in a study of follicular helper T cells after annual influenza vaccination. TCRdb's table, derived via immunoSEQ multiplex PCR, lists solely in-frame clones and lacks some. The sample lists over 250 clones, about 89% occurring once. The sample consisted of CXCR5+ CD38+ circulating T follicular helper cells from blood, taken on the day of influenza vaccination. Source of these receptors: an adult who received the influenza vaccine. Both conserved end residues are part of each CDR3. A D gene is named only where the DNA matches it firmly. Some rows mark clone size as missing; the rest say once, few, many or name a class of expanded clone.

j_call v_call clone_size d_call cdr3_aa cdr3_nt
TRBJ2-7 TRBV19 . TRBD2 CASSSRLAGSYEQYF TGTGCCAGTAGTTCCCGACTAGCGGGGAGCTACGAGCAGTACTTC
TRBJ1-5 TRBV4-3 . . CASSRGYRAGQPQHF TGCGCCAGCAGCCGGGGGTACAGGGCCGGCCAGCCCCAGCATTTT
TRBJ1-2 TRBV5-1 . . CASSLVRVDYGYTF TGCGCCAGCAGCTTGGTTAGGGTAGACTATGGCTACACCTTC
TRBJ1-6 TRBV4-3 . . CASSRDKVGNSPLHF TGCGCCAGCAGCAGGGATAAGGTGGGGAATTCACCCCTCCACTTT
TRBJ2-1 TRBV5-5 . . CASSLRPEDNEQFF TGTGCCAGCAGCTTGCGACCTGAGGACAATGAGCAGTTCTTC
TRBJ2-1 TRBV7-2 . . CASSLGSANNEQFF TGTGCCAGCAGCTTAGGTAGCGCTAACAATGAGCAGTTCTTC
TRBJ2-2 TRBV6-5 . TRBD1 CASRPDRVNTGELFF TGTGCCAGCAGACCGGACAGGGTTAACACCGGGGAGCTGTTTTTT
TRBJ2-1 TRBV7-2 . TRBD2 CASSYTSGGARNEQFF TGTGCCAGCAGCTACACCAGCGGGGGGGCAAGAAATGAGCAGTTCTTC
TRBJ2-7 TRBV5-1 . . CASSLAQGTYEQYF TGCGCCAGCAGCTTGGCCCAGGGAACCTACGAGCAGTACTTC
TRBJ2-3 TRBV5-1 . TRBD1 CASSPRQGASLTDTQYF TGCGCCAGCAGCCCCCGACAGGGGGCGTCGTTGACAGATACGCAGTATTTT
TRBJ2-1 TRBV7-3 . . CASSLSGGRGEQFF TGTGCCAGCAGCTTATCCGGGGGCAGGGGTGAGCAGTTCTTC
TRBJ2-5 TRBV11-1 . TRBD2 CASSPGVAGQETQYF TGTGCCAGCAGCCCCGGGGTAGCGGGACAAGAGACCCAGTACTTC
TRBJ1-1 TRBV19 . . CASRDGSLSTEAFF TGTGCCAGTAGGGATGGGTCCCTAAGCACTGAAGCTTTCTTT
TRBJ2-3 TRBV7-2 . . CASSLDGTGADTQYF TGTGCCAGCAGCTTAGATGGGACTGGTGCAGATACGCAGTATTTT
TRBJ2-3 TRBV6-4 . . CASSDQGSDTQYF TGTGCCAGCAGTGACCAGGGTTCAGATACGCAGTATTTT
TRBJ1-1 TRBV5-1 once . CASSFIRGREAFF TGCGCCAGCAGCTTTATCCGGGGAAGGGAGGCTTTCTTT
TRBJ2-1 TRBV7-9 . . CASSTLGEQFF TGTGCCAGCAGCACCCTGGGGGAGCAGTTCTTC
TRBJ1-5 TRBV10-2 once . CASRSDFRNQPQHF TGCGCCAGCAGATCAGACTTTCGCAATCAGCCCCAGCATTTT
TRBJ2-4 TRBV27 few TRBD2 CASKRGLAKNIQYF TGTGCCAGCAAGCGGGGATTAGCCAAAAACATTCAGTACTTC
TRBJ1-5 TRBV5-1 few . CASSLNTNQPQHF TGCGCCAGCAGCTTGAACACAAATCAGCCCCAGCATTTT
TRBJ2-3 TRBV6-6 . TRBD2 CASTSGRGSTDTQYF TGTGCCAGCACAAGCGGGAGGGGGAGCACAGATACGCAGTATTTT
TRBJ1-2 TRBV5-5 few . CASSLAGNQGGYTF TGTGCCAGCAGCTTAGCTGGAAACCAGGGTGGATACACCTTC
TRBJ2-1 TRBV28 . TRBD2 CASRTSRPYNEQFF TGTGCCAGCAGGACTAGCCGGCCTTACAATGAGCAGTTCTTC
TRBJ1-1 TRBV5-6 . . CASSLSSVAEAFF TGTGCCAGCAGCTTGTCTAGTGTCGCTGAAGCTTTCTTT
TRBJ2-1 TRBV14 . . CASSHRLGTWQFF TGTGCCAGCAGCCACAGACTTGGAACGTGGCAGTTCTTC
TRBJ2-5 TRBV13 . . CASSEKETQYF TGTGCCAGCAGTGAAAAAGAGACCCAGTACTTC
TRBJ2-3 TRBV14 . TRBD1 CASSPQQGGLADTQYF TGTGCCAGCAGCCCACAACAGGGGGGTTTGGCAGATACGCAGTATTTT
TRBJ2-5 TRBV11-2 . . CASSLSIYSETQYF TGTGCCAGCAGCTTATCGATCTACAGCGAGACCCAGTACTTC
TRBJ1-2 TRBV2 . . CASSAQADSNYGYTF TGTGCCAGCAGTGCCCAGGCAGACAGTAACTATGGCTACACCTTC
TRBJ2-2 TRBV7-9 . TRBD1 CASSRQGATNTGELFF TGTGCCAGCAGCCGACAGGGGGCCACGAACACCGGGGAGCTGTTTTTT
TRBJ2-3 TRBV5-1 once . CASSLEGRASTDTQYF TGCGCCAGCAGCTTGGAAGGGCGGGCAAGCACAGATACGCAGTATTTT
TRBJ2-2 TRBV7-3 . . CASSLMAHGELFF TGTGCCAGCAGCTTAATGGCTCACGGGGAGCTGTTTTTT
TRBJ1-5 TRBV30 once . CAWSQPGRPQHF TGTGCCTGGAGTCAACCAGGGCGGCCCCAGCATTTT
TRBJ2-3 TRBV7-9 . TRBD2 CASSRSSGGTDTQYF TGTGCCAGCAGCCGTTCGAGCGGGGGGACAGATACGCAGTATTTT
TRBJ1-2 TRBV9 once . CASSPSRSGGYTF TGTGCCAGCAGCCCATCCCGGTCGGGTGGCTACACCTTC
TRBJ2-6 TRBV27 . . CASSSVHGANVLTF TGTGCCAGCAGTTCGGTCCATGGGGCCAACGTCCTGACTTTC
TRBJ1-1 TRBV10-3 once . CAISPRGSNTEAFF TGTGCCATCAGTCCCCGGGGGTCGAACACTGAAGCTTTCTTT
TRBJ2-7 TRBV5-6 . . CASSLARETYEQYF TGTGCCAGCAGCTTGGCCAGGGAGACCTACGAGCAGTACTTC
TRBJ1-3 TRBV5-1 . . CASSLAGVAGNTIYF TGCGCCAGCAGCTTGGCCGGGGTTGCTGGAAACACCATATATTTT